This T cell receptor beta chain stems from a study of human thymus T cells. Notes on the study in general: Thymic and blood repertoires showed apparently biased V and J gene usage. Thymic repertoires from unrelated individuals overlapped highly, related research reported.

Resections removed during corrective heart surgery provided the thymus tissue used. Donors were healthy Finnish infants having corrective surgery for congenital heart defects. This CDR3 is built from 14 residues. Comments on this clone: Its specificity is not known.

Produced via immunoSEQ multiplex PCR; TCRdb's table is partial and in-frame only. The repertoire holds some 130,000 clones, over 85% seen once, with 0.024% in the top ten. The sample taken for sequencing was thymus tissue. The rearrangement uses TRBV21-1 and TRBJ1-2; the table's D call, TRBD1, has no DNA check behind it. TRBV21-1 is marked as a pseudogene. The TCR was taken from a boy in the first two years of life with a congenital heart defect but otherwise immunologically healthy. CDR3 nucleotides: TGTGCCAGCAGCACCGACAGATTGGTCTATGGCTACACCTTC. Its translation is CASSTDRLVYGYTF.